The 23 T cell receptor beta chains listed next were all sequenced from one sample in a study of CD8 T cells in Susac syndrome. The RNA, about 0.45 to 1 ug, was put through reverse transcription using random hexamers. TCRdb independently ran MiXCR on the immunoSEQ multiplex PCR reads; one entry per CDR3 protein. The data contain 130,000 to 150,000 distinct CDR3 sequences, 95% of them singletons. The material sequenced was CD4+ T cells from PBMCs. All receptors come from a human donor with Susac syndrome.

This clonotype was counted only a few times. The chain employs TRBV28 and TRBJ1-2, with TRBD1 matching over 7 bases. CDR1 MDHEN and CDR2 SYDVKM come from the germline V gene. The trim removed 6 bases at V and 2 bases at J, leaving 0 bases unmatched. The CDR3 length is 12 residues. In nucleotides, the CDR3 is TGTGCCAGCAGGGACAGGAACTATGGCTACACCTTC. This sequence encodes CASRDRNYGYTF.

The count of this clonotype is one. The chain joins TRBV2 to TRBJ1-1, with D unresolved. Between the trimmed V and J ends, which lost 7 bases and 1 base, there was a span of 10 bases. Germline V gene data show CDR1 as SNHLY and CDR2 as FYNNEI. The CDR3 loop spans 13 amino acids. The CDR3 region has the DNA TGTGCCAGCATTTTAGACGGGAACACTGAAGCTTTCTTT. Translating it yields CASILDGNTEAFF.

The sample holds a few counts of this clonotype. CDR3 DNA sequence: TGTGCCAGCACCTTCAAGCTCGCGAACACCGGGGAGCTGTTTTTT. Protein: CASTFKLANTGELFF. The chain uses TRBV11-3 and TRBJ2-2; D is undetermined. CDR3 size: 15 residues. Trimming left V 7 bases short and J 0 bases short, with 12 bases between. CDR1 SGHNT and CDR2 YENEEA come from the germline V gene.

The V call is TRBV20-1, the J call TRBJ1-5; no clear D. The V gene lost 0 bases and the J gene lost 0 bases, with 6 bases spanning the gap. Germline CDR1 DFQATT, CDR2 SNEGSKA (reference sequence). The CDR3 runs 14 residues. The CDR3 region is CSAREVYSNQPQHF. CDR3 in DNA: TGCAGTGCTAGAGAGGTTTATAGCAATCAGCCCCAGCATTTT.

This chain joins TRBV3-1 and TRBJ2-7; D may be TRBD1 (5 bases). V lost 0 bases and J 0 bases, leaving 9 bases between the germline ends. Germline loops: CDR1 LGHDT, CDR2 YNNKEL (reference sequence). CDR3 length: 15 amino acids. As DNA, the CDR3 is TGTGCCAGCAGCCAAGAAGCAGGGCCCTCCTACGAGCAGTACTTC. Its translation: CASSQEAGPSYEQYF.

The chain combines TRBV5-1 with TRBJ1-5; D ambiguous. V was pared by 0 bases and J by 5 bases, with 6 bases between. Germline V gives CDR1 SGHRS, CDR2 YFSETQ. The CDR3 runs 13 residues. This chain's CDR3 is CASSLGADQPQHF. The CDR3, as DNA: TGCGCCAGCAGCTTGGGTGCTGATCAGCCCCAGCATTTT.

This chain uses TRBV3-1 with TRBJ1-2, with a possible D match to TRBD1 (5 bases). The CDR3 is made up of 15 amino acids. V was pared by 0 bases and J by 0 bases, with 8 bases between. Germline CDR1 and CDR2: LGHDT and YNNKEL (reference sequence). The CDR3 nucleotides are TGTGCCAGCAGCCAAGATTTGGGGGCTAACTATGGCTACACCTTC. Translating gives CASSQDLGANYGYTF.

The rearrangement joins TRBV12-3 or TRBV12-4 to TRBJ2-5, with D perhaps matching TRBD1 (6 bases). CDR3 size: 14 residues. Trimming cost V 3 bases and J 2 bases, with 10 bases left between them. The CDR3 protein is CASSFYRAQETQYF. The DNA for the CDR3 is TGTGCCAGCAGTTTCTACAGGGCACAAGAGACCCAGTACTTC.

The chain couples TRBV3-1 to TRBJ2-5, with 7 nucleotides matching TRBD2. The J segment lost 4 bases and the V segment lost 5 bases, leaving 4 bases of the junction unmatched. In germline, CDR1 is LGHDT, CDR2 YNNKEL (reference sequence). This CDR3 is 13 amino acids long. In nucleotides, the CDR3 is TGTGCCAGCAGCTCCCCGGGGGGAGAGACCCAGTACTTC. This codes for CASSSPGGETQYF.

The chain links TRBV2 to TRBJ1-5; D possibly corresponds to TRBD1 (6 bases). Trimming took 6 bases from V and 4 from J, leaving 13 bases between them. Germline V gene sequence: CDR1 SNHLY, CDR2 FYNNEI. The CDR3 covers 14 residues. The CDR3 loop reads CASSLDRQNQPQHF. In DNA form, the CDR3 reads TGTGCCAGCAGCCTCGACAGGCAGAATCAGCCCCAGCATTTT.

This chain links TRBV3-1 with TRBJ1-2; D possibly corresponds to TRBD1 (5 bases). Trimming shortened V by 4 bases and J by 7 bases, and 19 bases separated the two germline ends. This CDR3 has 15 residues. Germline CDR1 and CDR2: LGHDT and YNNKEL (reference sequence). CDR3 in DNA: TGTGCCAGCAGCCCAAGAGGGGCGGCGGCCGCTGGCTACACCTTC. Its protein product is CASSPRGAAAAGYTF.

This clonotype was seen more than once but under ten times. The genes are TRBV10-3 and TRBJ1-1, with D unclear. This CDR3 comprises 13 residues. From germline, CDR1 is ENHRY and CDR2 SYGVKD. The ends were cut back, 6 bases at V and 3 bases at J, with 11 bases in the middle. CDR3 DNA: TGTGCCATCAGGGGCGCAGGATACACTGAAGCTTTCTTT. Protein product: CAIRGAGYTEAFF.

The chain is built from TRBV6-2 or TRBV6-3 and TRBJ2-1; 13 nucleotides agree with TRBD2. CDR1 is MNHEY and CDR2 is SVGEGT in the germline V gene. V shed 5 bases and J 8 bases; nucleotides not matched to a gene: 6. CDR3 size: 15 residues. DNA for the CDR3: TGTGCCAGCAGTAAAGGGACTAGCGGGATCCATGAGCAGTTCTTC. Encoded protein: CASSKGTSGIHEQFF.

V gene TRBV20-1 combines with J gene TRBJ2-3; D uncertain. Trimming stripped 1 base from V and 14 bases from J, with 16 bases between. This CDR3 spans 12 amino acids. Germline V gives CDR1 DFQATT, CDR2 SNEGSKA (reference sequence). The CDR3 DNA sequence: TGCAGTGCTAGAGCTACCAAAGAGGACCTGTATTTT. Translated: CSARATKEDLYF.

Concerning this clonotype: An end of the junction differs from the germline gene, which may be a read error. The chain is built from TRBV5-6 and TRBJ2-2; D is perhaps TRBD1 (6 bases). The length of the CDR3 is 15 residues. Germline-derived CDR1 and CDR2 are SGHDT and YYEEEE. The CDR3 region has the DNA TGTGCCAGCAGCTTGGTTGGACAGAACACCGGGGAGCTGGTTTTT. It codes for CASSLVGQNTGELVF. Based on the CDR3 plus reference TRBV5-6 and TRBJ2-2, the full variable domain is DAGVTQSPTHLIKTRGQQVTLRCSPKSGHDTVSWYQQALGQGPQFIFQYYEEEERQRGNFPDRFSGHQFPNYSSELNVNALLLGDSALYLCASSLVGQNTGELVFGEGSRLTVL.

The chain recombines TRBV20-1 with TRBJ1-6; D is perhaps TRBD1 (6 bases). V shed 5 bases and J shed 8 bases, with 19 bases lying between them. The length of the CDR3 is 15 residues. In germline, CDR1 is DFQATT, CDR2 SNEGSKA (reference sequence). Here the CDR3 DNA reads TGCAGTGCTCTCCTCTCGGGACATTTCTATTCACCCCTCCACTTT. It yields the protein CSALLSGHFYSPLHF.

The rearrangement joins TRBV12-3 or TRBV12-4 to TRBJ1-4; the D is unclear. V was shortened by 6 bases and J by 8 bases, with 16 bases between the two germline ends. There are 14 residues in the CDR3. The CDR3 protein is CASSVTAVGEKLFF. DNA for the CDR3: TGTGCCAGCAGCGTGACGGCAGTCGGGGAAAAACTGTTTTTT.

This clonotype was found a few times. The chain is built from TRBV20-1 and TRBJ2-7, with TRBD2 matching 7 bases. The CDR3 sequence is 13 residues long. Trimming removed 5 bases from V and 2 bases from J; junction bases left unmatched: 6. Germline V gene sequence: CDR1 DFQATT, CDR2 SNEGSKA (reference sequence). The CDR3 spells CSAGTNQPYEQYF. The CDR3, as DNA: TGCAGTGCTGGGACTAATCAACCCTACGAGCAGTACTTC.

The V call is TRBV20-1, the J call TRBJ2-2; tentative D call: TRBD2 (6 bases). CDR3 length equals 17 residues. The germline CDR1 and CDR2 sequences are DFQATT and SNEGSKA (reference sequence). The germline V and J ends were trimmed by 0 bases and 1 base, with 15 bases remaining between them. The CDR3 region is CSARDLGRQMNTGELFF. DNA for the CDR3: TGCAGTGCTAGAGATCTAGGGAGGCAAATGAACACCGGGGAGCTGTTTTTT.

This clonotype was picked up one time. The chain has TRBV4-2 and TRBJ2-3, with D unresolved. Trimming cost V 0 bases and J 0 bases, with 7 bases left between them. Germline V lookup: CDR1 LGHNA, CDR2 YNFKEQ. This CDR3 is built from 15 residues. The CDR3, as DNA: TGTGCCAGCAGCCAAGAGAGCCAGAGCACAGATACGCAGTATTTT. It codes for CASSQESQSTDTQYF.

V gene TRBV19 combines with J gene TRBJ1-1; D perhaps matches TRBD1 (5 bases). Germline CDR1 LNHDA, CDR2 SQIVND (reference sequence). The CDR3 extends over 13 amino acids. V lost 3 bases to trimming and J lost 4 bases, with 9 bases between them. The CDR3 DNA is TGTGCCAGTAGTATTCCAGGGATCACTGAAGCTTTCTTT. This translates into CASSIPGITEAFF.

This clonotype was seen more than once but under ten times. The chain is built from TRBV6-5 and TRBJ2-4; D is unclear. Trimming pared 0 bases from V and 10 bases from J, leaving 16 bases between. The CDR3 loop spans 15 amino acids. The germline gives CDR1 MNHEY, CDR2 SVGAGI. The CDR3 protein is CASSYSSGRRLIQYF. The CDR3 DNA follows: TGTGCCAGCAGTTACTCGTCCGGGCGCCGCCTAATTCAGTACTTC.

The CDR3 DNA sequence: TGTGCCAGTAGTGTCCGGGACAGGGAGACCCAGTACTTC. Its protein product is CASSVRDRETQYF. The V gene is TRBV19, the J gene TRBJ2-5; 8 nucleotides agree with TRBD1. Germline assignment: CDR1 LNHDA and CDR2 SQIVND (reference sequence). Trimming removed 5 bases from V and 5 bases from J; junction bases left unmatched: 4. The CDR3 is 13 residues long.